These T cell receptor beta chains were read from a single sample in a study of identical twins. TCRdb reprocessed the 5' RACE reads via MiXCR and lists one record per CDR3 protein. In the table there are around 570,000 distinct CDR3 sequences, over 8.5% of which are singletons. These data were likewise used in another study, on yellow fever vaccine responses in identical twins.

Sample: PBMCs. The receptors were gathered from a woman younger than 35 in good health. The CDR3 runs from the conserved cysteine through the conserved F or W. The D gene is left open where the match is weak. Clone sizes are given selectively: once, few, many, or a class where the clone is expanded.

>TRBJ2-4|NA|TRBV12-3/TRBV12-4|many
CASSLSLAKNIQYF
TGTGCCAGCAGTTTGTCCTTAGCCAAAAACATTCAGTACTTC
>TRBJ1-4|TRBD1|TRBV29-1|few
CSVSTGGGEKLFF
TGCAGCGTTTCCACAGGGGGGGGTGAAAAACTGTTTTTT
>TRBJ2-7|NA|TRBV6-1|NA
CASSPGDSSSYEQYF
TGTGCCAGCAGCCCGGGGGACAGTAGCTCCTACGAGCAGTACTTC
>TRBJ2-1|TRBD2|TRBV27|many
CASIHGGLAGGWVKQFF
TGTGCCAGCATCCACGGGGGGTTAGCGGGAGGGTGGGTGAAGCAGTTCTTC
>TRBJ2-1|NA|TRBV4-3|few
CASSGLAENNEQFF
TGCGCCAGCAGCGGATTAGCGGAGAACAATGAGCAGTTCTTC
>TRBJ2-3|NA|TRBV5-5|many
CASRNTDTQYF
TGTGCCAGCAGAAACACAGATACGCAGTATTTT
>TRBJ1-6|NA|TRBV12-3/TRBV12-4|NA
CASSRTTGGASPLHF
TGTGCCAGCAGCCGCACTACTGGGGGTGCTTCACCCCTCCACTTT
>TRBJ2-1|TRBD2|TRBV28|few
CASSSTWTSGFSSYNEQFF
TGTGCCAGCAGTTCTACCTGGACTAGCGGGTTTAGCTCCTACAATGAGCAGTTCTTC
>TRBJ1-5|NA|TRBV28|NA
CASSPYSNQPQHF
TGTGCCAGCAGTCCCTATAGCAATCAGCCCCAGCATTTT
>TRBJ2-1|TRBD1|TRBV7-2|few
CASSPRGTGGGNEQFF
TGTGCCAGCAGCCCCAGGGGGACAGGGGGTGGGAATGAGCAGTTCTTC
>TRBJ2-7|NA|TRBV6-2/TRBV6-3|NA
CASSYSASNYEQYF
TGTGCCAGCAGTTATTCTGCATCCAACTACGAGCAGTACTTC
>TRBJ2-7|TRBD1|TRBV7-6|NA
CASSTPGQGNRYEQYF
TGTGCCAGCAGCACACCGGGACAGGGAAATCGCTACGAGCAGTACTTC
>TRBJ2-2|NA|TRBV5-1|many
CASSRDQPTGELFF
TGCGCCAGCAGCCGGGACCAGCCTACCGGGGAGCTGTTTTTT
>TRBJ2-7|TRBD2|TRBV6-2/TRBV6-3|NA
CASRETSGRVYEQYF
TGTGCCAGCAGGGAGACAAGCGGGAGAGTGTACGAGCAGTACTTC
>TRBJ2-3|TRBD2|TRBV20-1|NA
CSAQPLAGGPGDTQYF
TGCAGTGCCCAACCCCTAGCGGGGGGGCCGGGAGATACGCAGTATTTT
>TRBJ2-7|NA|TRBV11-3|NA
CASRPRTRVGYEQYF
TGTGCCAGCAGACCCAGGACGCGAGTGGGCTACGAGCAGTACTTC
>TRBJ2-3|NA|TRBV6-2/TRBV6-3|NA
CASIKRGGTDTQYF
TGTGCCAGCATCAAGAGAGGAGGGACAGATACGCAGTATTTT
>TRBJ2-5|NA|TRBV10-2|NA
CASSAPGLETQYF
TGCGCCAGCAGTGCGCCAGGCCTTGAGACCCAGTACTTC
>TRBJ1-1|NA|TRBV28|NA
CASSFGGSAFF
TGTGCCAGCAGTTTTGGGGGATCGGCTTTCTTT
>TRBJ2-3|NA|TRBV24-1|few
CATSLGGDATDTQYF
TGTGCCACCAGCCTAGGGGGGGATGCGACAGATACGCAGTATTTT
>TRBJ2-7|TRBD2|TRBV20-1|many
CSAEGTSGDEQYF
TGCAGTGCCGAGGGGACTAGCGGGGACGAGCAGTACTTC
>TRBJ2-5|TRBD2|TRBV10-2|few
CASTGLAGETQYF
TGCGCCAGCACCGGACTAGCGGGAGAGACCCAGTACTTC
>TRBJ1-4|TRBD1|TRBV5-1|NA
CASSGGQGTNEKLFF
TGCGCCAGCAGCGGAGGACAGGGTACTAATGAAAAACTGTTTTTT
>TRBJ2-5|TRBD2|TRBV20-1|once
CRVAGGQETQYF
TGCAGGGTAGCGGGGGGACAAGAGACCCAGTACTTC
>TRBJ2-7|NA|TRBV14|few
CASSQDLRSEQYF
TGTGCCAGCAGCCAAGATCTGAGGAGCGAGCAGTACTTC
>TRBJ1-5|NA|TRBV5-1|few
CASRQDGYSNQPQHF
TGCGCCAGCAGACAGGATGGGTATAGCAATCAGCCCCAGCATTTT
>TRBJ1-6|NA|TRBV4-3|few
CASSQDRGGVSSPLHF
TGCGCCAGCAGCCAAGATAGGGGGGGCGTAAGTTCACCCCTCCACTTT
>TRBJ2-7|TRBD1|TRBV6-5|many
CASSYSTGTDYEQYF
TGTGCCAGCAGTTACTCGACCGGGACAGACTACGAGCAGTACTTC
>TRBJ2-3|NA|TRBV5-1|few
CASKWGSDTQYF
TGCGCCAGCAAATGGGGGTCAGATACGCAGTATTTT
>TRBJ2-1|NA|TRBV7-2|few
CASSFSSLGAHEQFF
TGTGCCAGCAGCTTTTCTAGCTTAGGGGCCCATGAGCAGTTCTTC
>TRBJ2-5|NA|TRBV5-1|NA
CASSSNTGSAETQYF
TGCGCCAGCAGCTCGAATACAGGGTCGGCAGAGACCCAGTACTTC
>TRBJ2-1|NA|TRBV19|NA
CASSIATGSSYNEQFF
TGTGCCAGTAGTATAGCGACAGGTAGCTCCTACAATGAGCAGTTCTTC
>TRBJ2-7|TRBD2|TRBV7-2|NA
CASSSSGRRDEQYF
TGTGCCAGCAGCTCTAGCGGGAGAAGGGACGAGCAGTACTTC
>TRBJ2-7|TRBD2|TRBV20-1|many
CSARTSGRYEQYF
TGCAGTGCTAGGACTAGCGGGAGATACGAGCAGTACTTC
>TRBJ2-5|TRBD1|TRBV29-1|many
CSVEGTGETQYF
TGCAGCGTTGAGGGGACAGGAGAGACCCAGTACTTC
>TRBJ2-2|NA|TRBV7-6|few
CASSLELGQFSTGELFF
TGTGCCAGCAGCTTAGAATTGGGGCAGTTCAGCACCGGGGAGCTGTTTTTT
>TRBJ1-2|NA|TRBV25-1|many
CASSDSIDGYRYGYTF
TGTGCCAGCAGTGATAGTATCGACGGCTATCGTTATGGCTACACCTTC
>TRBJ2-7|TRBD1|TRBV18|NA
CASSPLQGTGTYEQYF
TGTGCCAGCTCTCCTCTCCAGGGGACAGGCACCTACGAGCAGTACTTC
>TRBJ2-1|NA|TRBV20-1|few
CSAREPWFGGPGSYNEQFF
TGCAGTGCTAGAGAGCCTTGGTTCGGGGGGCCAGGCTCCTACAATGAGCAGTTCTTC
>TRBJ2-1|NA|TRBV20-1|NA
CSARDLEAGSMNEQFF
TGCAGTGCTAGAGATCTCGAGGCGGGCTCCATGAATGAGCAGTTCTTC
>TRBJ2-1|TRBD2|TRBV7-2|few
CASSASSGQYNEQFF
TGTGCCAGCAGCGCGTCTAGCGGGCAATACAATGAGCAGTTCTTC
>TRBJ2-2|NA|TRBV5-1|few
CASSPGSPNTGELFF
TGCGCCAGCAGCCCGGGATCTCCTAACACCGGGGAGCTGTTTTTT